One sample yielded the 22 T cell receptor beta chains listed below, sequenced in a study of blood T cell repertoires in COVID-19 (TCRdb year 2020). The library relied on the immunoSEQ multiplex PCR assay. TCRdb's version of the immuneACCESS table is confined to in-frame rearrangements and falls short of the full clone set. An unresolved V gene accounts for under half of the shortfall where checked; the remainder is of unknown origin. Present in this sample are about 110,000 clones, approximately 80% of which were seen just once. In total, the top ten clones hold 7% to 9% of the sample. The source material was peripheral blood. All receptors derive from a woman of 80 years or more with active or convalescent COVID-19.

This chain links TRBV5-5 with TRBJ2-7; 7 nucleotides line up with TRBD2. V gave up 0 bases and J gave up 0 bases; unmatched junction bases: 3. CDR3 size: 15 residues. CDR1 is SGHKS and CDR2 is YYEKEE in the germline V gene (reference sequence). CDR3 DNA: TGTGCCAGCAGCTTGGGAGGGACTAACTCCTACGAGCAGTACTTC. Protein: CASSLGGTNSYEQYF.

The genes are TRBV5-1 and TRBJ2-1, with 10 bases aligning to TRBD2. The V segment lost 0 bases and the J segment 10 bases; nucleotides outside the gene matches: 4. CDR3 length: 14 amino acids. CDR1 and CDR2 from the germline V gene are SGHRS and YFSETQ. The CDR3 loop is CASSLVLAGSEQFF. The DNA of the CDR3 is TGCGCCAGCAGCTTGGTACTAGCGGGGTCCGAGCAGTTCTTC.

This chain links TRBV7-2 with TRBJ2-5, with D perhaps TRBD2 (5 bases). V was pared by 8 bases and J by 1 base, with 14 bases between. The CDR3 has 14 amino acids. Germline CDR1 SGHTA, CDR2 FQGNSA. The CDR3 is CASARTRIQETQYF. As DNA, the CDR3 is TGTGCCAGCGCGAGGACTCGAATCCAAGAGACCCAGTACTTC.

The chain carries TRBV19 and TRBJ1-1; 9 bases line up with TRBD1. Germline CDR1 and CDR2: LNHDA and SQIVND (reference sequence). The CDR3 contains 14 residues. Trimming at V came to 6 bases and at J to 5 bases, leaving 7 bases not matched to a gene. The CDR3 loop reads CASRTTGGVTEAFF. The CDR3 nucleotides are TGTGCCAGTAGGACTACAGGGGGCGTTACTGAAGCTTTCTTT.

This clone was detected once. The chain carries TRBV3-1 (or the pseudogene TRBV3-2) and TRBJ2-7; 7 bases match TRBD1. This CDR3 is built from 15 residues. Germline-derived CDR1 and CDR2 are LGHDT and YNNKEL (reference sequence). J gave up 0 bases and V 6 bases, and 8 bases lay outside the gene matches. The CDR3 DNA reads TGTGCCAGCAGTAACTTCAGGGGGAGCTCCTACGAGCAGTACTTC. The encoded protein is CASSNFRGSSYEQYF.

The chain is built from TRBV24-1 and TRBJ1-5, with unresolved D. Germline V gene data show CDR1 as KGHDR and CDR2 as SFDVKD. The CDR3 runs 15 residues. The V end was cut by 4 bases, the J end by 4 bases, with 13 bases between. The DNA of the CDR3 is TGTGCCACCAGTGACGGGTCCTATTCGAATCAGCCCCAGCATTTT. It encodes CATSDGSYSNQPQHF.

This clone was picked up one time. The V gene is TRBV18, the J gene TRBJ2-7, with D tentatively TRBD2 (6 bases). V lost 6 bases and J lost 0, with 15 bases in between. Per germline, CDR1 KGHSH and CDR2 LQKENI. CDR3 length: 15 residues. The CDR3 bases are TGTGCCAGCTCCCAGGCGGGACGAGACTCCTACGAGCAGTACTTC. Protein sequence: CASSQAGRDSYEQYF.

The V and J genes are TRBV4-1 and TRBJ2-7; maybe TRBD1 (8 bases). V was shortened by 4 bases and J by 4 bases, with 14 bases between the two germline ends. Germline-derived CDR1 and CDR2 are MGHRA and YSYEKL. The CDR3 extends over 14 amino acids. For the CDR3, the DNA is TGCGCCAGCAGCCCAGGGGGCGGGAGTTACGAGCAGTACTTC. It is translated as CASSPGGGSYEQYF.

V gene TRBV6-5 combines with J gene TRBJ2-5; D possibly corresponds to TRBD1 (6 bases). CDR1 and CDR2 (germline): MNHEY, SVGAGI. The CDR3 sequence is 14 residues long. V was cut by 0 bases and J by 5 bases, with 10 bases left in between. The CDR3 nucleotides are TGTGCCAGCAGTTACTCGATAAGGGGGGAGACCCAGTACTTC. Translating it yields CASSYSIRGETQYF.

The chain couples TRBV3-1 (or the pseudogene TRBV3-2) to TRBJ1-2, with D perhaps TRBD1 (5 bases). Germline CDR1 is LGHDT and CDR2 is YNNKEL (reference sequence). V lost 7 bases and J lost 0, with 9 bases in between. The CDR3 extends over 13 amino acids. CDR3 nucleotides: TGTGCCAGCAACTCAGGGACTAACTATGGCTACACCTTC. Translated: CASNSGTNYGYTF.

The chain links TRBV5-1 to TRBJ1-1, with 7 bases matching TRBD1. Trimming cost V 1 base and J 4 bases; bases outside gene matches: 1. Germline CDR1 is SGHRS and CDR2 is YFSETQ. The CDR3 is 13 residues long. This CDR3 is CASSLTGVTEAFF. For the CDR3, the DNA is TGCGCCAGCAGCTTGACAGGGGTCACTGAAGCTTTCTTT.

The rearrangement joins TRBV10-3 to TRBJ2-5, with 9 positions matching TRBD1. The junction had 3 bases not matched to a gene; V was cut back by 3 bases and J by 1 base. CDR1 and CDR2 (germline): ENHRY, SYGVKD. CDR3 length: 15 residues. The CDR3 DNA sequence: TGTGCCATCAGTGACCCGACAGGGGGCCAAGAGACCCAGTACTTC. Translation gives CAISDPTGGQETQYF.

CDR3 in amino acids: CASSSQGSGANVLTF. CDR3 DNA: TGTGCCAGCAGTTCCCAGGGGTCTGGGGCCAACGTCCTGACTTTC. The chain carries TRBV6-4 and TRBJ2-6, with a possible D match to TRBD1 (6 bases). The germline CDR1 and CDR2 sequences are MRHNA and SNTAGT. The CDR3 loop spans 15 amino acids. Trimming pared 5 bases from V and 1 base from J, leaving 9 bases between.

The chain carries TRBV4-2 and TRBJ2-7, with 7 bases lining up with TRBD2. The length of the CDR3 is 14 residues. Germline CDR1 is LGHNA and CDR2 is YNFKEQ. With V trimmed by 6 bases and J by 3 bases, 8 bases remained unmatched. DNA for the CDR3: TGTGCCAGCAGTGATGCGGGAGAATTCTACGAGCAGTACTTC. The encoded protein is CASSDAGEFYEQYF.

The chain uses TRBV7-9 and TRBJ1-1; 7 positions agree with TRBD1. J was trimmed by 4 bases and V by 4 bases; bases with no gene match: 6. This CDR3 spans 14 amino acids. Germline V gene sequence: CDR1 SEHNR, CDR2 FQNEAQ (reference sequence). CDR3 coding DNA: TGTGCCAGCAGCTCGCAGGGACAGATCACTGAAGCTTTCTTT. It is translated as CASSSQGQITEAFF. The full variable domain, with the rest looked up from reference TRBV7-9 and TRBJ1-1, is DTGVSQNPRHKITKRGQNVTFRCDPISEHNRLYWYRQTLGQGPEFLTYFQNEAQLEKSRLLSDRFSAERPKGSFSTLEIQRTEQGDSAMYLCASSSQGQITEAFFGQGTRLTVV.

V and J are TRBV24-1 and TRBJ2-2, with 8 bases that match TRBD2. V was pared by 5 bases and J by 6 bases, with 4 bases of the junction left unmatched. Germline loops: CDR1 KGHDR, CDR2 SFDVKD. The CDR3 spans 14 residues. The CDR3 DNA is TGTGCCACCAGTGGGATCGGGGGGGCCGGGGAGCTGTTTTTT. Its translation: CATSGIGGAGELFF.

The chain employs TRBV4-1 and TRBJ2-1; 9 bases align to TRBD1. V lost 5 bases to trimming and J lost 6 bases; unmatched junction nucleotides: 5. This CDR3 has 14 amino acids. The germline V gene has CDR1 MGHRA and CDR2 YSYEKL. In DNA, the CDR3 is TGCGCCAGCAGCAAGGACAGGGGATCCAATGAGCAGTTCTTC. Protein: CASSKDRGSNEQFF.

V is TRBV11-3 and J is TRBJ2-7; D gene uncertain. Germline-derived CDR1 and CDR2 are SGHNT and YENEEA. The CDR3 is 13 residues long. The V end was cut by 5 bases, the J end by 0 bases, with 8 bases between. The CDR3 DNA follows: TGTGCCAGCAGCCGACTGTTCTCCTACGAGCAGTACTTC. Its protein is CASSRLFSYEQYF.

The chain is built from TRBV3-1 (or the pseudogene TRBV3-2) and TRBJ2-5; 10 bases map to TRBD1. Germline CDR1 reads LGHDT; CDR2 reads YNNKEL (reference sequence). The ends lost 1 base at V and 3 bases at J; junction bases unmatched: 5. CDR3 length equals 16 residues. Here the CDR3 reads CASSQGQGALKETQYF. CDR3 DNA: TGTGCCAGCAGCCAAGGACAGGGGGCGCTCAAAGAGACCCAGTACTTC.

This clone was observed a single time. The rearrangement links TRBV6-5 to TRBJ2-2; no firm D call. Germline loops: CDR1 MNHEY, CDR2 SVGAGI. Trimming shortened V by 0 bases and J by 7 bases, and 3 bases separated the two germline ends. The CDR3 contains 12 residues. The CDR3 loop reads CASSYSYGELFF. CDR3 in DNA: TGTGCCAGCAGTTACTCGTACGGGGAGCTGTTTTTT.

The chain links TRBV4-2 to TRBJ2-2; weak D call: TRBD1 (6 bases). In germline, CDR1 is LGHNA, CDR2 YNFKEQ. Trimming left V 4 bases short and J 4 bases short, with 10 bases between. CDR3 length equals 14 residues. Here the CDR3 reads CASSPTGTTGELFF. DNA for the CDR3: TGTGCCAGCAGCCCTACAGGGACCACCGGGGAGCTGTTTTTT.

V is TRBV10-3 and J is TRBJ2-2; 7 nucleotides agree with TRBD1. Losses at the gene ends were 0 bases for V and 4 bases for J; bases not matched to a gene: 8. From germline, CDR1 is ENHRY and CDR2 SYGVKD. The CDR3 runs 17 residues. CDR3: CAISESGDSVTTGELFF. The CDR3 nucleotides are TGTGCCATCAGTGAGTCAGGGGACAGCGTGACCACCGGGGAGCTGTTTTTT.